This TCR beta chain was sequenced during a study of T cell changes during pregnancy in multiple sclerosis. CDR3 length: 13 residues. Germline lookup yields CDR1 SQVTM and CDR2 ANQGSEA. V was clipped by 5 bases and J by 2 bases, with 10 bases between them. Profiling relied on immunoSEQ multiplex PCR, and the TCRdb table lists in-frame clones only, not all of them. The sample has about 57,000 clones; roughly nine tenths are singletons. Material: CD4+ T cells from peripheral blood mononuclear cells, obtained in the third trimester of pregnancy. The chain couples TRBV29-1 to TRBJ1-5, with D maybe TRBD1 (6 bases). This clonotype was sampled from a female donor with multiple sclerosis, enrolled in a pregnancy study. The CDR3 nucleotides read TGCAGCGTTTATGAGGGGGGCAATCAGCCCCAGCATTTT. It is translated as CSVYEGGNQPQHF. Combining the CDR3 with reference TRBV29-1 and TRBJ1-5 gives the whole variable domain SAVISQKPSRDICQRGTSLTIQCQVDSQVTMMFWYRQQPGQSLTLIATANQGSEATYESGFVIDKFPISRPNLTFSTLTVSNMSPEDSSIYLCSVYEGGNQPQHFGDGTRLSIL.